The 26 T cell receptor beta chains reported below all come from one sample, sequenced in a study of T cell responses to AZD1222 COVID-19 vaccine. Measured with immunoSEQ multiplex PCR; TCRdb has only the in-frame clones, and not every one. This sample carries some 84,000 clones, about 86% of them seen once, and the ten largest clones take more than 6%. Sequenced material: peripheral blood, taken on day 0 of AZD1222 vaccination. The receptors shown here come from an adult in good health.

The genes are TRBV18 and TRBJ2-7, with 10 bases fitting TRBD1. Germline loops: CDR1 KGHSH, CDR2 LQKENI. V was clipped by 3 bases and J by 1 base; unmatched bases: 6. The CDR3 contains 16 residues. The CDR3 region is CASSPGPGQGSYEQYF. The CDR3 nucleotides read TGTGCCAGCTCACCCGGACCGGGACAGGGGTCCTACGAGCAGTACTTC.

The V call is TRBV3-1 (or the pseudogene TRBV3-2), the J call TRBJ1-4, with 9 bases fitting TRBD1. Germline-derived CDR1 and CDR2 are LGHDT and YNNKEL (reference sequence). The ends lost 4 bases at V and 5 bases at J; junction bases unmatched: 5. The CDR3 runs to 15 residues. The chain's CDR3 is CASSPWTGENEKLFF. The CDR3 coding sequence is TGTGCCAGCAGCCCGTGGACAGGGGAGAATGAAAAACTGTTTTTT.

The chain joins TRBV6-5 to TRBJ1-2; 10 bases agree with TRBD1. The CDR3 covers 13 residues. With V trimmed by 2 bases and J by 7 bases, 1 base remained unmatched. CDR1 MNHEY and CDR2 SVGAGI come from the germline V gene. The CDR3 is CASSYDRGPGYTF. CDR3 bases: TGTGCCAGCAGTTACGACAGGGGGCCTGGCTACACCTTC.

This clone showed up just once. V is TRBV5-1 and J is TRBJ2-7; 8 positions agree with TRBD2. V was pared by 4 bases and J by 3 bases, with 6 bases of the junction left unmatched. CDR1 and CDR2 (germline): SGHRS, YFSETQ. The CDR3 loop spans 14 amino acids. Here the CDR3 reads CASSKTSAHYEQYF. The CDR3 nucleotides read TGCGCCAGCAGCAAGACTAGCGCGCACTACGAGCAGTACTTC.

The chain recombines TRBV4-1 with TRBJ2-7; 9 bases map to TRBD2. This CDR3 is 19 amino acids long. The germline V gene encodes CDR1 MGHRA and CDR2 YSYEKL. V shed 1 base and J 0 bases; nucleotides not matched to a gene: 13. In DNA form, the CDR3 reads TGCGCCAGCAGCCAAGGGGGCCGGGGAGCGGGAGGACCCTCCTACGAGCAGTACTTC. It encodes CASSQGGRGAGGPSYEQYF.

The CDR3 DNA reads as TGCAGCGTTGAACTCCCCCGGACATCTGGAAACACCATATATTTT. As protein: CSVELPRTSGNTIYF. The V gene is TRBV29-1, the J gene TRBJ1-3; possibly TRBD1 for D (5 bases). This CDR3 spans 15 amino acids. The germline V and J ends were trimmed by 2 bases and 1 base, with 12 bases remaining between them. CDR1 and CDR2 (germline): SQVTM, ANQGSEA.

This sequence joins TRBV12-3 or TRBV12-4 and TRBJ2-1; D uncertain. This CDR3 comprises 13 residues. V lost 5 bases and J lost 9, with 14 bases in between. The CDR3 protein is CASSQTLDGEQFF. For the CDR3, the DNA is TGTGCCAGCAGTCAGACCCTTGACGGTGAGCAGTTCTTC.

The V and J genes are TRBV25-1 and TRBJ2-7, with TRBD1 matching over 8 bases. V lost 1 base, J lost 0 bases, and 11 bases stayed unmatched. CDR3 length: 18 residues. Germline V lookup: CDR1 MGHDK, CDR2 SYGVNS. The CDR3 DNA is TGTGCCAGCAGTGAATTGGGGATTGACAGGGGAGACTCCTACGAGCAGTACTTC. Its protein product is CASSELGIDRGDSYEQYF.

The V and J genes are TRBV5-8 and TRBJ2-5; D remains ambiguous. V dropped 0 bases and J dropped 3 bases, with 6 bases sitting between them. This CDR3 is 13 amino acids long. Germline assignment: CDR1 SGHTS and CDR2 YDEGEE. The CDR3: CASSLGQEETQYF. The CDR3 DNA reads as TGTGCCAGCAGCTTGGGCCAGGAAGAGACCCAGTACTTC.

The chain uses TRBV28 and TRBJ2-2; tentatively, D is TRBD1 or TRBD2 (5 bases each). The V gene lost 5 bases and the J gene lost 1 base, with 14 bases spanning the gap. The CDR3 runs to 16 residues. Germline V lookup: CDR1 MDHEN, CDR2 SYDVKM. CDR3 DNA: TGTGCCAGCAGTCTAGGGACCAATCGGAACACCGGGGAGCTGTTTTTT. Protein: CASSLGTNRNTGELFF.

This chain uses TRBV10-1 with TRBJ2-7; no clear D gene. Looked up from germline, CDR1 is WNHNN and CDR2 is SYGVQD (reference sequence). V lost 6 bases, J lost 4 bases, and 22 bases lay in between. CDR3 length: 16 residues. CDR3 in amino acids: CASRAPLGSETYEQYF. DNA of the CDR3: TGCGCCAGCAGGGCTCCCCTAGGTTCTGAGACTTACGAGCAGTACTTC.

The chain links TRBV6-5 to TRBJ1-1; D is undetermined. This CDR3 is 16 amino acids long. Looked up from germline, CDR1 is MNHEY and CDR2 is SVGAGI. Trimming took off 0 bases at V and 1 base at J, with 12 bases between the two ends. The chain's CDR3 is CASSYSVRRRNTEAFF. The CDR3 DNA follows: TGTGCCAGCAGTTACTCGGTGCGACGGAGGAACACTGAAGCTTTCTTT.

As regards this clone: One end of the junction fails to match germline, which may point to a read error. The chain has TRBV5-6 and TRBJ2-7; D is ambiguous. The CDR3 is made up of 13 amino acids. The germline gives CDR1 SGHDT, CDR2 YYEEEE. The CDR3 reads CASSLAYSSEQYF. As DNA, the CDR3 is TGTGCCAGCAGCTTGGCCTACTCCTCCGAGCAGTACTTC.

J is TRBJ2-1 and V is TRBV14, with 8 bases that match TRBD1. The V and J ends lost 2 bases and 3 bases, in that order; junction bases with no gene match: 6. CDR1 SGHDN and CDR2 FVKESK come from the germline V gene. The CDR3 is 16 residues long. The CDR3 reads CASSQYRDRNYNEQFF. The CDR3, as DNA: TGTGCCAGCAGCCAATACCGGGACAGGAACTACAATGAGCAGTTCTTC.

The V call is TRBV15, the J call TRBJ2-1, with 8 bases fitting TRBD2. This CDR3 contains 18 residues. V dropped 6 bases and J dropped 7; count of bases not matched to a gene: 20. Germline V CDR1 and CDR2: LNHNV, YYDKDF (reference sequence). CDR3 sequence reads: CATRGQLAVLQGQNEQFF. CDR3 nucleotides: TGTGCCACCAGAGGACAACTAGCGGTACTCCAAGGCCAAAATGAGCAGTTCTTC.

This chain connects TRBV5-6 to TRBJ1-2, with D hard to call. Germline V gene sequence: CDR1 SGHDT, CDR2 YYEEEE. Trimming took off 4 bases at V and 5 bases at J, with 9 bases between the two ends. This CDR3 contains 12 residues. The CDR3 DNA sequence: TGTGCCAGCAGCGGAGGCCGTTATGGCTACACCTTC. It encodes CASSGGRYGYTF.

The rearrangement links TRBV7-2 to TRBJ2-7; 14 nucleotides match TRBD2. V shed 5 bases, J shed 2 bases, and the junction held 11 bases outside the gene matches. This CDR3 has 18 residues. The germline gives CDR1 SGHTA, CDR2 FQGNSA. CDR3 region: CASSPLTGTSGSPYEQYF. DNA of the CDR3: TGTGCCAGCAGCCCGTTAACCGGGACTAGCGGGAGCCCCTACGAGCAGTACTTC. Full variable domain (outside the CDR3, taken from reference TRBV7-2 and TRBJ2-7): GAGVSQSPSNKVTEKGKDVELRCDPISGHTALYWYRQSLGQGLEFLIYFQGNSAPDKSGLPSDRFSAERTGGSVSTLTIQRTQQEDSAVYLCASSPLTGTSGSPYEQYFGPGTRLTVT.

The chain links TRBV27 to TRBJ2-2; D is perhaps TRBD2 (5 bases). The germline CDR1 and CDR2 sequences are MNHEY and SMNVEV (reference sequence). This CDR3 comprises 16 residues. Trimming stripped 3 bases from V and 2 bases from J, with 13 bases between. The chain's CDR3 is CASSFQGSSNTGELFF. In DNA, the CDR3 is TGTGCCAGCAGTTTTCAAGGGAGCAGCAACACCGGGGAGCTGTTTTTT.

CDR3 residues: CASRGFLAGAGQETQYF. The CDR3 nucleotides read TGCGCCAGCCGGGGCTTCCTAGCGGGAGCAGGCCAAGAGACCCAGTACTTC. V usage is TRBV5-1 and J usage is TRBJ2-5; 10 nucleotides agree with TRBD2. Germline V gene data show CDR1 as SGHRS and CDR2 as YFSETQ. This CDR3 region has 17 residues. The trim removed 7 bases at V and 1 base at J, leaving 13 bases unmatched. The whole variable domain, remainder taken from reference TRBV5-1 and TRBJ2-5, is KAGVTQTPRYLIKTRGQQVTLSCSPISGHRSVSWYQQTPGQGLQFLFEYFSETQRNKGNFPGRFSGRQFSNSRSEMNVSTLELGDSALYLCASRGFLAGAGQETQYFGPGTRLLVL.

About this clone itself: Sequence at one end of the junction differs from germline and may be a read error. The genes are TRBV12-3 or TRBV12-4 and TRBJ2-1; D is possibly TRBD2 (5 bases). This CDR3 is built from 12 residues. The CDR3 nucleotides read TGTGCCAGCGGTTTACGGCGGAGGGAGCAGTTCTTC. This sequence encodes CASGLRRREQFF.

The rearrangement joins TRBV9 to TRBJ2-5; the match to TRBD2 covers 10 bases. Germline loops: CDR1 SGDLS, CDR2 YYNGEE. The CDR3 is made up of 16 amino acids. The V segment lost 6 bases and the J segment 5 bases; nucleotides outside the gene matches: 13. In nucleotides, the CDR3 is TGTGCCAGCACCTCGGGAGCGGGAGGGCCAGGGGAGACCCAGTACTTC. Its protein is CASTSGAGGPGETQYF.

The J gene is TRBJ1-4, the V gene TRBV28; tentatively, D is TRBD1 (5 bases). Germline V gene data show CDR1 as MDHEN and CDR2 as SYDVKM. The CDR3 is made up of 14 amino acids. Trimming left V 2 bases short and J 4 bases short, with 8 bases between. The CDR3: CASSLGQGNEKLFF. CDR3 DNA: TGTGCCAGCAGTTTAGGCCAGGGTAATGAAAAACTGTTTTTT.

This clone was seen more than once but under ten times. The genes are TRBV6-5 and TRBJ1-5; D call uncertain. This CDR3 spans 13 amino acids. The V end lost 8 bases, the J end lost 5 bases, and 13 bases lay between the germline ends. CDR1 and CDR2 from the germline V gene are MNHEY and SVGAGI. CDR3 loop: CASAPDPDQPQHF. CDR3 bases: TGTGCCAGCGCGCCCGACCCAGATCAGCCCCAGCATTTT.

The chain uses TRBV28 and TRBJ1-5, with a possible D match to TRBD1 (6 bases). Trimming removed 3 bases at V and 2 bases at J, with 8 bases between. This CDR3 is 14 amino acids long. Germline assignment: CDR1 MDHEN and CDR2 SYDVKM. CDR3 protein: CASSLPGGNQPQHF. The DNA for the CDR3 is TGTGCCAGCAGTTTGCCAGGGGGCAATCAGCCCCAGCATTTT.

This chain joins TRBV28 and TRBJ1-5, with TRBD1 identical over 8 bases. Trimming at V came to 5 bases and at J to 2 bases, leaving 14 bases not matched to a gene. The CDR3 covers 18 residues. CDR1 and CDR2 from the germline V gene are MDHEN and SYDVKM. This CDR3 reads CASSPGQGAEWGNQPQHF. The DNA for the CDR3 is TGTGCCAGCAGTCCCGGACAGGGAGCTGAGTGGGGCAATCAGCCCCAGCATTTT.

This chain links TRBV6-5 with TRBJ2-3; no firm D call. V lost 0 bases and J lost 5, with 9 bases in between. Germline V gene lookup returns CDR1 MNHEY and CDR2 SVGAGI. The CDR3 totals 14 residues. As DNA, the CDR3 is TGTGCCAGCAGTTACTCAACGTCGGGAGATACGCAGTATTTT. As protein: CASSYSTSGDTQYF.